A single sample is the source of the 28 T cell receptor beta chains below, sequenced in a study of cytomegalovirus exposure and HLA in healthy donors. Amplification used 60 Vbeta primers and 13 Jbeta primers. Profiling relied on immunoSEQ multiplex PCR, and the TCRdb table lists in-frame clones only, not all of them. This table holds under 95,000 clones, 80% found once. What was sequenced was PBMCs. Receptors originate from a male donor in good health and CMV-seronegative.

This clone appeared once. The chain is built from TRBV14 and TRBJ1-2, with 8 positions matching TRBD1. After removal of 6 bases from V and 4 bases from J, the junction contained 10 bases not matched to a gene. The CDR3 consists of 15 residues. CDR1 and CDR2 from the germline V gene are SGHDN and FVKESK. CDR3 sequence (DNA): TGTGCCAGCAGTACAGACAGGGGAGCTATCTATGGCTACACCTTC. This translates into CASSTDRGAIYGYTF.

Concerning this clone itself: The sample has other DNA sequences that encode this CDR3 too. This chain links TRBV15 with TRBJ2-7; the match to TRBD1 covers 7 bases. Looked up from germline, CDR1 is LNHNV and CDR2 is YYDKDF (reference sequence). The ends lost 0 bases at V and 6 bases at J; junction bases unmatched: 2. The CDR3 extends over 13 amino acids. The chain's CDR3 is CATSRDRGREQYF. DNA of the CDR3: TGTGCCACCAGCAGAGATAGGGGGCGCGAGCAGTACTTC.

CDR3 residues: CASSPRDRGRCEQFF. The CDR3 DNA sequence: TGTGCCAGCAGTCCAAGGGACAGGGGTCGGTGTGAGCAGTTCTTC. The J gene is TRBJ2-1, the V gene TRBV28, with 10 positions matching TRBD1. J lost 9 bases, V lost 5 bases, and 10 bases had no gene match. The CDR3 is made up of 15 amino acids. Germline V gives CDR1 MDHEN, CDR2 SYDVKM.

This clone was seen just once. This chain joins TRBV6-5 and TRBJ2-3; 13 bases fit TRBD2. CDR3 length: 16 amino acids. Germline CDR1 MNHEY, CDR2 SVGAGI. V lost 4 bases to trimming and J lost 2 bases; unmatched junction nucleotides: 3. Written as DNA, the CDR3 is TGTGCCAGCAGTTGGACTAGCGGGGGCTTCACAGATACGCAGTATTTT. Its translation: CASSWTSGGFTDTQYF.

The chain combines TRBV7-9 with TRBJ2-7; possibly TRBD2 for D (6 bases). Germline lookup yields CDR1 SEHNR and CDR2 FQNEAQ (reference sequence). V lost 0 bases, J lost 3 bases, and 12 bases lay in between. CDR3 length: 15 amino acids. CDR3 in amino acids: CASSLAVGLYYEQYF. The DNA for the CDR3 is TGTGCCAGCAGCTTAGCAGTGGGACTGTACTACGAGCAGTACTTC.

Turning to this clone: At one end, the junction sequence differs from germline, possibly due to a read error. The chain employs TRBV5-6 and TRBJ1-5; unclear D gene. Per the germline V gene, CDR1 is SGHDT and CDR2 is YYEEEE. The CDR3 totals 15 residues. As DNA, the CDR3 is TGTGCCAGCAGCTACGGGATACCTAGCAATCAGCCCCAGAATTTT. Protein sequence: CASSYGIPSNQPQNF.

CDR3 nucleotides: TGTGCCAGCTCACCAACGACTAGCGGGAAAGCCAAAAACATTCAGTACTTC. Protein product: CASSPTTSGKAKNIQYF. V and J are TRBV18 and TRBJ2-4, with TRBD2 matching 11 bases. J lost 0 bases, V lost 2 bases, and 3 bases had no gene match. In germline, CDR1 is KGHSH, CDR2 LQKENI. The CDR3 is 17 residues long.

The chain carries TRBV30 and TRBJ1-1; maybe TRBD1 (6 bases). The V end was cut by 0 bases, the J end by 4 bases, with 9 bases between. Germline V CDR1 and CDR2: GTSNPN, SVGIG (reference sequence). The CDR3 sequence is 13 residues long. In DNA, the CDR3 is TGTGCCTGGAGTGTACGAGGGGGCACTGAAGCTTTCTTT. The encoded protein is CAWSVRGGTEAFF.

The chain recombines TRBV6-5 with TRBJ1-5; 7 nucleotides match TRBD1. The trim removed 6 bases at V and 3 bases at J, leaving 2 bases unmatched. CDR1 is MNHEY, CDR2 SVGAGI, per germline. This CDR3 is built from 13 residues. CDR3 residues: CASRGTDNQPQHF. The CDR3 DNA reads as TGTGCCAGCAGGGGGACAGACAATCAGCCCCAGCATTTT.

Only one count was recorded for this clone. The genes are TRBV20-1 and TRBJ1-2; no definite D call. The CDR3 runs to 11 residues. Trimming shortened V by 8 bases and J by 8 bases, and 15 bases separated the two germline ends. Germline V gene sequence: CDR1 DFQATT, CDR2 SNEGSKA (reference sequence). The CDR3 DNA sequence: TGCAGTTGGCGGGTTTCGGGCGGCTACACCTTC. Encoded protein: CSWRVSGGYTF.

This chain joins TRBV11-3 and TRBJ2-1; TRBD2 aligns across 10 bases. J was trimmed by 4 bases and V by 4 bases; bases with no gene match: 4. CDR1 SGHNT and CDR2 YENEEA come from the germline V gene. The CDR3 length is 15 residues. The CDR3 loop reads CASSSTSGKYNEQFF. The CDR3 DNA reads TGTGCCAGCAGCTCAACTAGCGGGAAATACAATGAGCAGTTCTTC.

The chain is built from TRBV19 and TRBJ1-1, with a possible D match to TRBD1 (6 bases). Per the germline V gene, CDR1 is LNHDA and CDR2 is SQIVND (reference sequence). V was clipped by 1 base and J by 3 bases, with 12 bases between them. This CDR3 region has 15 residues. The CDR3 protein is CASSIVAGADTEAFF. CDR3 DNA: TGTGCCAGTAGTATAGTGGCAGGGGCAGACACTGAAGCTTTCTTT.

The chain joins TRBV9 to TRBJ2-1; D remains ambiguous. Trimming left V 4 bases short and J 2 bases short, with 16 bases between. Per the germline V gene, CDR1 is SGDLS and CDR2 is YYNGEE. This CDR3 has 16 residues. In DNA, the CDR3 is TGTGCCAGCAGCCCCCACCAGGAAACCCCCTACAATGAGCAGTTCTTC. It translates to CASSPHQETPYNEQFF.

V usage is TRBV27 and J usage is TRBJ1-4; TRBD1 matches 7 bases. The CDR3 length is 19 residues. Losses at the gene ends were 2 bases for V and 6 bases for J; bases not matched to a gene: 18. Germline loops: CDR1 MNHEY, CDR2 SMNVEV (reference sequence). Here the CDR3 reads CASSLPNTGQSFRYEKLFF. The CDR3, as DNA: TGTGCCAGCAGTTTACCCAACACGGGACAGTCATTCAGGTATGAAAAACTGTTTTTT.

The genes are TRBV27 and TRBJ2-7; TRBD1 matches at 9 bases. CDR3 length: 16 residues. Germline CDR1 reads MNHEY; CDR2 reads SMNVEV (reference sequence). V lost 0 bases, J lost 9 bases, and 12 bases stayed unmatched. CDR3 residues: CASSLSGGTGRIAQYF. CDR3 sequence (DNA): TGTGCCAGCAGTTTATCGGGGGGGACAGGGAGGATAGCGCAGTACTTC.

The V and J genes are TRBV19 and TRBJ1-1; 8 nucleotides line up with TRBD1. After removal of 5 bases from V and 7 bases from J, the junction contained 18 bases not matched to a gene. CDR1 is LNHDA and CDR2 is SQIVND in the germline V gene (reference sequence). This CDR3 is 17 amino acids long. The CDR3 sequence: CASSHTPGQEARREAFF. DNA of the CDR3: TGTGCCAGTAGTCATACTCCGGGACAGGAGGCAAGACGTGAAGCTTTCTTT.

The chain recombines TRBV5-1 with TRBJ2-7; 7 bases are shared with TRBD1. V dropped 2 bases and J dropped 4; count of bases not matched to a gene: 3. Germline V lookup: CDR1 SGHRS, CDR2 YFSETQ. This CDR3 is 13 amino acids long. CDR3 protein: CASSLGTVYEQYF. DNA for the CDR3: TGCGCCAGCAGCTTAGGGACAGTGTACGAGCAGTACTTC. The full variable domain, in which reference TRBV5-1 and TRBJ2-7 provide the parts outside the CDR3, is KAGVTQTPRYLIKTRGQQVTLSCSPISGHRSVSWYQQTPGQGLQFLFEYFSETQRNKGNFPGRFSGRQFSNSRSEMNVSTLELGDSALYLCASSLGTVYEQYFGPGTRLTVT.

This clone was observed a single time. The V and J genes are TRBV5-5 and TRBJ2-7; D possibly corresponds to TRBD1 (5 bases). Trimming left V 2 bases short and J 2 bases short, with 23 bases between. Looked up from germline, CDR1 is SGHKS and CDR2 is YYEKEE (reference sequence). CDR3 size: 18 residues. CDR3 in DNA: TGTGCCAGCAGCTTCCGGAAGATAGCCGGACAACTGCCCTACGAGCAGTACTTC. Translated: CASSFRKIAGQLPYEQYF.

CDR3 in amino acids: CAWITAGGSTQYF. DNA for the CDR3: TGTGCCTGGATAACAGCGGGGGGGAGTACGCAGTATTTT. The J gene is TRBJ2-3, the V gene TRBV30; 10 bases are shared with TRBD2. The CDR3 runs to 13 residues. Trimming at V came to 4 bases and at J to 8 bases, leaving 6 bases not matched to a gene. The germline V gene has CDR1 GTSNPN and CDR2 SVGIG (reference sequence). Full variable domain (rest looked up from reference TRBV30 and TRBJ2-3): SQTIHQWPATLVQPVGSPLSLECTVEGTSNPNLYWYRQAAGRGLQLLFYSVGIGQISSEVPQNLSASRPQDRQFILSSKKLLLSDSGFYLCAWITAGGSTQYFGPGTRLTVL.

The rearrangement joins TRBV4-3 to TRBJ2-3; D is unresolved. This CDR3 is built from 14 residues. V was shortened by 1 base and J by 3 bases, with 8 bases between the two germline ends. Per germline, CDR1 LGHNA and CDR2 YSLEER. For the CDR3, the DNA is TGCGCCAGCAGCCAAGTTGGGCCAACAGATACGCAGTATTTT. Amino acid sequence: CASSQVGPTDTQYF.

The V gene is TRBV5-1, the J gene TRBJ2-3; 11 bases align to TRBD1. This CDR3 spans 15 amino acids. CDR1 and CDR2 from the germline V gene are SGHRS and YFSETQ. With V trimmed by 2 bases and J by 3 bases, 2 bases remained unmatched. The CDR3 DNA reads TGCGCCAGCAGCTTAGGGACAGGGGGGACAGATACGCAGTATTTT. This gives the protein CASSLGTGGTDTQYF.

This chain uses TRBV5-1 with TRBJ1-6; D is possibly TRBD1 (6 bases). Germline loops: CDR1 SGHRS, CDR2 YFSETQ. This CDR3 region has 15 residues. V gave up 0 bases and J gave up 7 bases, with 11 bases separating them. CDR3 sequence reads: CASSLGDTGNSPLHF. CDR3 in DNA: TGCGCCAGCAGCTTGGGTGACACAGGGAATTCACCCCTCCACTTT.

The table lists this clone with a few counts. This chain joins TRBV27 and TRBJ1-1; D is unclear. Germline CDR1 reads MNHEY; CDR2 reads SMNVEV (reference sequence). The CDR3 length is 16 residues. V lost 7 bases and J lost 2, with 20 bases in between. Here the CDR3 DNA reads TGTGCCAGCAAGCCCAACTCATACGGGAAAAACACTGAAGCTTTCTTT. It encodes CASKPNSYGKNTEAFF.

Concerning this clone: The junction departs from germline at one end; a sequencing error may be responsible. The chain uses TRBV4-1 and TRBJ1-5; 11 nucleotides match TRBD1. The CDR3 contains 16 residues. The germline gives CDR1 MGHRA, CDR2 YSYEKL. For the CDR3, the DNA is TGCGCCAGCAGCCGCGGGGACAGGGGGTCCAATAAGCCCCAGCATTTT. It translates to CASSRGDRGSNKPQHF.

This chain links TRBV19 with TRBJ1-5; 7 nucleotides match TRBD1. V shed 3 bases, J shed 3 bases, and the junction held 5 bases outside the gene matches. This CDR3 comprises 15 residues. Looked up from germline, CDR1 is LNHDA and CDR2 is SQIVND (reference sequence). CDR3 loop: CASSMGDSPNQPQHF. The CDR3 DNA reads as TGTGCCAGTAGTATGGGGGACAGCCCCAATCAGCCCCAGCATTTT.

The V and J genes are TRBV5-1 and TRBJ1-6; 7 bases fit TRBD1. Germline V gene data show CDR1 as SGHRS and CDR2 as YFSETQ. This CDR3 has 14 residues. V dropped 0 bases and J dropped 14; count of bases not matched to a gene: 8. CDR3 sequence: CASSLGDSGNSLHF. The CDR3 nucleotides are TGCGCCAGCAGCTTGGGGGACAGTGGAAATTCCCTCCACTTT.

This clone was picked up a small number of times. CDR3 loop: CAISWTATDTQYF. For the CDR3, the DNA is TGTGCCATCTCCTGGACAGCCACAGATACGCAGTATTTT. The chain employs TRBV2 and TRBJ2-3; perhaps TRBD1 as D (6 bases). The CDR3 runs 13 residues. V dropped 10 bases and J dropped 2 bases, with 13 bases sitting between them. CDR1 and CDR2 (germline): SNHLY, FYNNEI.

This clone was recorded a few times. Written as DNA, the CDR3 is TGTGCCAGCAGTTACTTCCGCGGTGAAGCTTTCTTT. It yields the protein CASSYFRGEAFF. The gene calls are TRBV6-5 and TRBJ1-1; D call uncertain. V was trimmed by 1 base and J by 7 bases, leaving 7 bases between them. Germline CDR1 and CDR2: MNHEY and SVGAGI. This CDR3 region has 12 residues.